These T cell receptor beta chains were read from a single sample in a study of blood T cell repertoires in COVID-19. The table came from immunoSEQ multiplex PCR; TCRdb's copy has only in-frame clones and leaves some out. The sample contains roughly 290,000 clones, about four fifths of which appear only once. Source material: peripheral blood. Source of these receptors: a person aged 70 to 79 with COVID-19, enrolled during active disease. Each CDR3 is given with its conserved first and last residue. The D gene is left open where the match is weak. A clone size is listed for some rows: how often the clone was seen (once, few, many), or a class if it is expanded.

abundance: -
j_gene: TRBJ1-6
v_gene: TRBV7-3
d_gene: TRBD1
CDR3aa: CASSLTGGGTNSPLHF
CDR3nt: TGTGCCAGCAGCTTAACTGGAGGGGGCACTAATTCACCCCTCCACTTT

abundance: -
j_gene: TRBJ1-2
v_gene: TRBV9
d_gene: -
CDR3aa: CASSVRPGLEPYGYTF
CDR3nt: TGTGCCAGCAGCGTCAGACCGGGTCTTGAACCATATGGCTACACCTTC

abundance: -
j_gene: TRBJ1-5
v_gene: TRBV6-2/TRBV6-3
d_gene: -
CDR3aa: CASSYPGRLYQPQHF
CDR3nt: TGTGCCAGCAGTTATCCGGGAAGATTGTACCAGCCCCAGCATTTT

abundance: -
j_gene: TRBJ1-1
v_gene: TRBV28
d_gene: TRBD1
CDR3aa: CASRDRGGNTEAFF
CDR3nt: TGTGCCAGCAGGGACAGGGGCGGCAACACTGAAGCTTTCTTT

abundance: -
j_gene: TRBJ1-4
v_gene: TRBV11-2
d_gene: TRBD1
CDR3aa: CASSSDRWPNEKLFF
CDR3nt: TGTGCCAGCAGCTCGGACAGGTGGCCTAATGAAAAACTGTTTTTT

abundance: -
j_gene: TRBJ1-4
v_gene: TRBV27
d_gene: -
CDR3aa: CASSLLAGNEKLFF
CDR3nt: TGTGCCAGCAGTCTCTTGGCAGGCAATGAAAAACTGTTTTTT

abundance: -
j_gene: TRBJ2-1
v_gene: TRBV7-9
d_gene: TRBD2
CDR3aa: CASSPSGTRYEQFF
CDR3nt: TGTGCCAGCAGCCCGTCGGGGACTAGATATGAGCAGTTCTTC

abundance: once
j_gene: TRBJ2-7
v_gene: TRBV5-1
d_gene: TRBD1
CDR3aa: CASSLGAGQGAFEQYF
CDR3nt: TGCGCCAGCAGCTTGGGAGCGGGACAGGGGGCGTTTGAGCAGTACTTC

abundance: -
j_gene: TRBJ1-2
v_gene: TRBV5-1
d_gene: -
CDR3aa: CASSLTRSGYTF
CDR3nt: TGTGCCAGCAGCTTGACTAGGTCGGGCTACACCTTC

abundance: -
j_gene: TRBJ1-2
v_gene: TRBV10-3
d_gene: TRBD1
CDR3aa: CAISTGVGANYGYTF
CDR3nt: TGTGCCATCAGTACAGGGGTTGGGGCCAACTATGGCTACACCTTC

abundance: -
j_gene: TRBJ1-6
v_gene: TRBV10-2
d_gene: -
CDR3aa: CASSESSGSSYNSPLHF
CDR3nt: TGCGCCAGCAGTGAGTCGAGTGGGAGCTCCTATAATTCACCCCTCCACTTT

abundance: -
j_gene: TRBJ1-2
v_gene: TRBV4-3
d_gene: -
CDR3aa: CASSQAIWGVYGYTF
CDR3nt: TGCGCCAGCAGCCAAGCTATCTGGGGGGTCTATGGCTACACCTTC

abundance: -
j_gene: TRBJ2-3
v_gene: TRBV30
d_gene: -
CDR3aa: CAWSGGVTDTQYF
CDR3nt: TGTGCCTGGAGCGGCGGGGTGACAGATACGCAGTATTTT

abundance: -
j_gene: TRBJ2-5
v_gene: TRBV6-5
d_gene: -
CDR3aa: CASSRNRVSQETQYF
CDR3nt: TGTGCCAGCAGCCGTAACAGGGTTAGTCAAGAGACCCAGTACTTC

abundance: -
j_gene: TRBJ2-5
v_gene: TRBV20-1
d_gene: -
CDR3aa: CSARSRGTQYF
CDR3nt: TGCAGTGCTAGAAGTCGGGGGACCCAGTACTTC

abundance: -
j_gene: TRBJ2-1
v_gene: TRBV27
d_gene: TRBD2
CDR3aa: CASSFGSGSRDEQFF
CDR3nt: TGTGCCAGCAGTTTTGGTAGCGGGAGTAGGGATGAGCAGTTCTTC

abundance: -
j_gene: TRBJ2-2
v_gene: TRBV11-3
d_gene: TRBD2
CDR3aa: CASSLGRAGGRTGELFF
CDR3nt: TGTGCCAGCAGCTTGGGGAGAGCGGGGGGGCGAACCGGGGAGCTGTTTTTT

abundance: -
j_gene: TRBJ2-2
v_gene: TRBV9
d_gene: -
CDR3aa: CASSAVDGFTGELFF
CDR3nt: TGTGCCAGCAGCGCCGTTGACGGGTTTACCGGGGAGCTGTTTTTT

abundance: -
j_gene: TRBJ2-5
v_gene: TRBV29-1
d_gene: TRBD2
CDR3aa: CSVTRTSGRETQYF
CDR3nt: TGCAGCGTGACCCGGACTAGCGGGAGGGAGACCCAGTACTTC

abundance: -
j_gene: TRBJ2-7
v_gene: TRBV15
d_gene: TRBD1
CDR3aa: CATSRDLVGQGFFEQYF
CDR3nt: TGTGCCACCAGCAGAGATCTTGTAGGACAGGGGTTTTTCGAGCAGTACTTC

abundance: once
j_gene: TRBJ2-5
v_gene: TRBV15
d_gene: -
CDR3aa: CATSPLGLLETQYF
CDR3nt: TGTGCCACCAGCCCACTGGGGCTTCTGGAGACCCAGTACTTC

abundance: -
j_gene: TRBJ2-1
v_gene: TRBV27
d_gene: -
CDR3aa: CASSSLGSGLPGNEQFF
CDR3nt: TGTGCCAGCAGTTCCCTGGGGAGCGGGCTCCCAGGGAATGAGCAGTTCTTC

abundance: -
j_gene: TRBJ1-5
v_gene: TRBV25-1
d_gene: -
CDR3aa: CASIEVVVNQPQHF
CDR3nt: TGTGCCAGCATAGAAGTGGTAGTCAATCAGCCCCAGCATTTT

abundance: -
j_gene: TRBJ1-1
v_gene: TRBV7-2
d_gene: -
CDR3aa: CASSPTTGNTEAFF
CDR3nt: TGTGCCAGCAGCCCCACGACGGGGAACACTGAAGCTTTCTTT

abundance: -
j_gene: TRBJ2-2
v_gene: TRBV27
d_gene: TRBD2
CDR3aa: CASSQLAGNTGELFF
CDR3nt: TGTGCCAGCAGCCAACTAGCGGGGAATACCGGGGAGCTGTTTTTT

abundance: -
j_gene: TRBJ2-3
v_gene: TRBV10-3
d_gene: -
CDR3aa: CAISGGLTQTDTQYF
CDR3nt: TGTGCCATCAGTGGAGGGCTAACACAGACAGATACGCAGTATTTT

abundance: -
j_gene: TRBJ1-4
v_gene: TRBV7-6
d_gene: -
CDR3aa: CASSPSAGPAGEKLFF
CDR3nt: TGTGCCAGCAGCCCCTCGGCAGGCCCGGCCGGTGAAAAACTGTTTTTT

abundance: -
j_gene: TRBJ2-7
v_gene: TRBV19
d_gene: -
CDR3aa: CASSIDRGIYEQYF
CDR3nt: TGTGCCAGTAGTATAGACAGGGGAATCTACGAGCAGTACTTC

abundance: -
j_gene: TRBJ1-5
v_gene: TRBV5-1
d_gene: TRBD1
CDR3aa: CASSLVTGGQGQQPQHF
CDR3nt: TGCGCCAGCAGCTTGGTTACTGGGGGACAGGGGCAACAGCCCCAGCATTTT

abundance: -
j_gene: TRBJ1-2
v_gene: TRBV10-3
d_gene: TRBD1
CDR3aa: CASAGTGHGYTF
CDR3nt: TGTGCCAGCGCCGGGACAGGTCATGGCTACACCTTC

abundance: few
j_gene: TRBJ1-1
v_gene: TRBV6-4
d_gene: -
CDR3aa: CASSVNNGDTEAFF
CDR3nt: TGTGCCAGCAGTGTGAACAACGGGGACACTGAAGCTTTCTTT

abundance: once
j_gene: TRBJ2-2
v_gene: TRBV4-2
d_gene: TRBD2
CDR3aa: CASSQVSGREGTGELFF
CDR3nt: TGTGCCAGCAGCCAAGTGAGCGGGAGGGAGGGCACCGGGGAGCTGTTTTTT

abundance: -
j_gene: TRBJ2-5
v_gene: TRBV5-1
d_gene: -
CDR3aa: CASSFGGLHKETQYF
CDR3nt: TGCGCCAGCAGCTTTGGTGGACTCCACAAAGAGACCCAGTACTTC

abundance: -
j_gene: TRBJ1-1
v_gene: TRBV4-1
d_gene: -
CDR3aa: CASSQELGRNTEAFF
CDR3nt: TGCGCCAGCAGCCAAGAACTGGGGCGAAACACTGAAGCTTTCTTT

abundance: -
j_gene: TRBJ2-4
v_gene: TRBV7-2
d_gene: -
CDR3aa: CASSLYSPSLRAKNIQYF
CDR3nt: TGTGCCAGCAGCTTATATTCGCCGAGCCTCCGAGCCAAAAACATTCAGTACTTC

abundance: -
j_gene: TRBJ1-5
v_gene: TRBV2
d_gene: TRBD1
CDR3aa: CASGTEANQPQHF
CDR3nt: TGTGCCAGCGGGACAGAAGCAAATCAGCCCCAGCATTTT

abundance: -
j_gene: TRBJ2-1
v_gene: TRBV5-7
d_gene: TRBD2
CDR3aa: CASSLWWGSGIQDNEQFF
CDR3nt: TGTGCCAGCAGCTTGTGGTGGGGGAGCGGGATTCAGGACAATGAGCAGTTCTTC

abundance: -
j_gene: TRBJ2-7
v_gene: TRBV5-4
d_gene: TRBD1
CDR3aa: CASSLQGGLEQYF
CDR3nt: TGTGCCAGCAGCCTACAAGGGGGCCTCGAGCAGTACTTC

abundance: -
j_gene: TRBJ2-3
v_gene: TRBV27
d_gene: TRBD1
CDR3aa: CASSLWTGGTDTQYF
CDR3nt: TGTGCCAGCAGTCTTTGGACAGGGGGGACCGATACGCAGTATTTT

abundance: -
j_gene: TRBJ2-5
v_gene: TRBV3-1/TRBV3-2
d_gene: -
CDR3aa: CASSVKETQYF
CDR3nt: TGTGCCAGCAGCGTTAAAGAGACCCAGTACTTC

abundance: -
j_gene: TRBJ1-2
v_gene: TRBV5-4
d_gene: TRBD1
CDR3aa: CASSLGLGTGDGYTF
CDR3nt: TGTGCCAGCAGCTTAGGCTTGGGGACAGGGGATGGCTACACCTTC

abundance: -
j_gene: TRBJ2-5
v_gene: TRBV18
d_gene: TRBD2
CDR3aa: CASSPVAGEETQYF
CDR3nt: TGTGCCAGCTCTCCGGTAGCGGGAGAAGAGACCCAGTACTTC

abundance: -
j_gene: TRBJ1-4
v_gene: TRBV6-1
d_gene: -
CDR3aa: CASSEAGGKLFF
CDR3nt: TGTGCCAGCAGTGAAGCAGGCGGGAAACTGTTTTTT

abundance: -
j_gene: TRBJ2-1
v_gene: TRBV5-1
d_gene: TRBD2
CDR3aa: CASSPLAGGPREQFF
CDR3nt: TGCGCCAGCAGCCCCTTAGCGGGGGGGCCTCGTGAGCAGTTCTTC

abundance: -
j_gene: TRBJ1-2
v_gene: TRBV27
d_gene: -
CDR3aa: CASIHWTLQGSDGYTF
CDR3nt: TGTGCCAGCATCCACTGGACCCTTCAGGGGTCGGACGGCTACACCTTC

abundance: -
j_gene: TRBJ1-2
v_gene: TRBV7-3
d_gene: -
CDR3aa: CASSPKGVNYGYTF
CDR3nt: TGTGCCAGCAGCCCAAAGGGGGTCAACTATGGCTACACCTTC

abundance: -
j_gene: TRBJ1-4
v_gene: TRBV6-6
d_gene: TRBD1
CDR3aa: CASSYDRGEKLFF
CDR3nt: TGTGCCAGCAGTTACGACAGGGGTGAAAAACTGTTTTTT

abundance: -
j_gene: TRBJ2-2
v_gene: TRBV24-1
d_gene: TRBD2
CDR3aa: CATSEPGTSGIYTGELFF
CDR3nt: TGTGCCACCAGTGAGCCCGGGACTAGCGGGATTTACACCGGGGAGCTGTTTTTT

abundance: -
j_gene: TRBJ2-7
v_gene: TRBV6-2/TRBV6-3
d_gene: TRBD2
CDR3aa: CASSYPTGLATRRGYEQYF
CDR3nt: TGTGCCAGCAGTTACCCCACGGGACTAGCGACTAGAAGAGGGTACGAGCAGTACTTC

abundance: -
j_gene: TRBJ2-1
v_gene: TRBV5-1
d_gene: TRBD1
CDR3aa: CASSSGTGVFDEQFF
CDR3nt: TGCGCCAGCAGTTCCGGGACAGGGGTTTTTGATGAGCAGTTCTTC

abundance: -
j_gene: TRBJ1-4
v_gene: TRBV19
d_gene: -
CDR3aa: CASSIFDRLDKKLFF
CDR3nt: TGTGCCAGTAGCATTTTCGACAGGTTGGACAAAAAACTGTTTTTT

abundance: once
j_gene: TRBJ2-3
v_gene: TRBV6-5
d_gene: -
CDR3aa: CASSQGNTQYF
CDR3nt: TGTGCCAGCAGCCAGGGGAATACGCAGTATTTT

abundance: -
j_gene: TRBJ2-3
v_gene: TRBV28
d_gene: TRBD2
CDR3aa: CASRGGRLAGSTDTQYF
CDR3nt: TGTGCCAGCAGGGGGGGGAGACTAGCGGGGAGCACAGATACGCAGTATTTT

abundance: -
j_gene: TRBJ1-5
v_gene: TRBV6-5
d_gene: -
CDR3aa: CATSESSYQPQHF
CDR3nt: TGTGCCACCTCCGAGTCTTCATATCAGCCCCAGCATTTT

abundance: -
j_gene: TRBJ2-1
v_gene: TRBV2
d_gene: -
CDR3aa: CASSEFPGRNEQFF
CDR3nt: TGTGCCAGCAGTGAATTCCCAGGGAGGAACGAGCAGTTCTTC